The following is a T cell receptor (beta chain) sequence with its context. The J segment lost 1 base and the V segment lost 5 bases, leaving 8 bases of the junction unmatched. CDR1 LNHDA and CDR2 SQIVND come from the germline V gene (reference sequence). This CDR3 contains 17 residues. This specimen comes from a study of cytomegalovirus exposure and HLA in healthy donors. PCR used 60 Vbeta primers and 13 Jbeta primers. Authors' analysis steps: Approximately 11 million of tens of millions of unique TCR beta chains were shared, per a later count. Clones were read by immunoSEQ multiplex PCR, and TCRdb kept only the in-frame ones, dropping some. Clone size and the V and J calls come from that table; the DNA yielded D and trimming. There are around 100,000 clones in the sample, with around 3.6% held by the top ten.

The clonotype was recovered from a woman aged 30 to 39 in good health and CMV-seronegative. The specimen sequenced was PBMCs. This chain uses TRBV19 with TRBJ2-6; 7 bases agree with TRBD1. CDR3 sequence: CASSFSSGGSGANVLTF. CDR3 nucleotide sequence: TGTGCCAGTAGTTTCTCCTCAGGGGGATCTGGGGCCAACGTCCTGACTTTC.